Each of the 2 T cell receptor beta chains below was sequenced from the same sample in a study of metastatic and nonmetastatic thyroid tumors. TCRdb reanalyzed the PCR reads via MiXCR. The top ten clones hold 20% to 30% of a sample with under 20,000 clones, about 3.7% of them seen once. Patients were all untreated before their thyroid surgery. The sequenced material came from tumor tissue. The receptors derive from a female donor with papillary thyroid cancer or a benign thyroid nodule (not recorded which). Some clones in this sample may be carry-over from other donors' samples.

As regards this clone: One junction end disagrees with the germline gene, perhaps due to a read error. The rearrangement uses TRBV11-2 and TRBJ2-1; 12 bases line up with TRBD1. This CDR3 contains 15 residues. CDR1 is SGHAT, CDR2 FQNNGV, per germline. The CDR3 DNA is TGTGCCAGCAGCCAAAGGGACAGGGGGCGCAATGATCAGTTCTTC. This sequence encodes CASSQRDRGRNDQFF.

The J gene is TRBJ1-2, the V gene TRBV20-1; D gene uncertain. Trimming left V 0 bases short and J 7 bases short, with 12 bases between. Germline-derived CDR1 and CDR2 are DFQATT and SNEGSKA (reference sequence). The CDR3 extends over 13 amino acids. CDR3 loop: CSARESAGGGYTF. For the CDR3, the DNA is TGCAGTGCTAGAGAGTCGGCAGGTGGTGGCTACACCTTC.